This is a list of T cell receptor beta chains from one sample in a study of T cell responses to AZD1222 COVID-19 vaccine. The method was immunoSEQ multiplex PCR; TCRdb's version includes in-frame clones alone and lacks a portion of them. This sample has 150,000 to 250,000 clones; over 85% occur once, and the top ten carry 0.9% to 1.1%. Here the sequenced sample was peripheral blood, taken 28 days after the second AZD1222 dose. Every receptor here comes from an adult who received the AZD1222 COVID-19 vaccine. CDR3s include the opening cysteine and the closing phenylalanine or tryptophan. The order of the fields is clone size, J gene, V gene, D gene, CDR3 protein. D genes are given only for firm matches. Clone size is given for some rows only: seen once, a few or many times, or a class if the clone is expanded.

clone size: few
J gene: TRBJ2-1
V gene: TRBV11-3
D gene: TRBD2
CDR3 protein: CASSPGGGREQFF

clone size: NA
J gene: TRBJ2-1
V gene: TRBV6-2/TRBV6-3
D gene: TRBD2
CDR3 protein: CASSRGGNEQFF

clone size: NA
J gene: TRBJ1-3
V gene: TRBV7-9
D gene: NA
CDR3 protein: CASSSTTENSGNTIYF

clone size: NA
J gene: TRBJ1-5
V gene: TRBV2
D gene: NA
CDR3 protein: CASSESQGGNQPQHF

clone size: NA
J gene: TRBJ1-2
V gene: TRBV6-2/TRBV6-3
D gene: NA
CDR3 protein: CASSRVPEVYGYTF

clone size: NA
J gene: TRBJ1-1
V gene: TRBV4-3
D gene: NA
CDR3 protein: CASSHLGGTEAFF

clone size: once
J gene: TRBJ1-6
V gene: TRBV5-1
D gene: NA
CDR3 protein: CASRADSSSYNSPLHF

clone size: once
J gene: TRBJ1-1
V gene: TRBV10-3
D gene: TRBD1
CDR3 protein: CAISAGGEVLGTEAFF

clone size: NA
J gene: TRBJ2-1
V gene: TRBV5-6
D gene: TRBD1
CDR3 protein: CASSLRTGSGYNEQFF

clone size: NA
J gene: TRBJ1-2
V gene: TRBV12-3/TRBV12-4
D gene: NA
CDR3 protein: CASRSVPGGYTF

clone size: NA
J gene: TRBJ1-1
V gene: TRBV14
D gene: NA
CDR3 protein: CASSRRAGMNTEAFF

clone size: NA
J gene: TRBJ1-2
V gene: TRBV4-1
D gene: NA
CDR3 protein: CASSITAGAHYGYTF

clone size: NA
J gene: TRBJ1-5
V gene: TRBV19
D gene: TRBD1
CDR3 protein: CASSAGTGVHF

clone size: NA
J gene: TRBJ2-3
V gene: TRBV11-2
D gene: TRBD2
CDR3 protein: CASSLILSAGADTDTQYF

clone size: NA
J gene: TRBJ1-2
V gene: TRBV6-5
D gene: TRBD1
CDR3 protein: CASSYSDRVTYGYTF

clone size: NA
J gene: TRBJ2-7
V gene: TRBV7-6
D gene: NA
CDR3 protein: CASSTWDTNEQYF

clone size: NA
J gene: TRBJ2-1
V gene: TRBV12-3/TRBV12-4
D gene: NA
CDR3 protein: CASSPGIEQFF

clone size: NA
J gene: TRBJ1-4
V gene: TRBV6-5
D gene: NA
CDR3 protein: CASSYGRQVNEKLFF

clone size: NA
J gene: TRBJ1-5
V gene: TRBV7-2
D gene: NA
CDR3 protein: CASSQRSRSNQPQHF

clone size: NA
J gene: TRBJ2-7
V gene: TRBV7-9
D gene: TRBD2
CDR3 protein: CASSRGVSGGPGEQYF

clone size: NA
J gene: TRBJ1-3
V gene: TRBV18
D gene: NA
CDR3 protein: CASPGGGNTIYF

clone size: NA
J gene: TRBJ1-3
V gene: TRBV5-8
D gene: NA
CDR3 protein: CASSLVFWGGNTIYF

clone size: NA
J gene: TRBJ1-3
V gene: TRBV6-6
D gene: TRBD1
CDR3 protein: CASSLGWGQGLIGNTIYF

clone size: NA
J gene: TRBJ1-4
V gene: TRBV3-1/TRBV3-2
D gene: TRBD1
CDR3 protein: CASSQAGTGGEKLFF

clone size: NA
J gene: TRBJ1-5
V gene: TRBV14
D gene: NA
CDR3 protein: CASSLGGAQPQHF

clone size: NA
J gene: TRBJ2-3
V gene: TRBV6-2/TRBV6-3
D gene: TRBD2
CDR3 protein: CASSSARGGYTQYF

clone size: NA
J gene: TRBJ1-2
V gene: TRBV6-5
D gene: TRBD1
CDR3 protein: CASSQLDRGQGTF

clone size: few
J gene: TRBJ2-3
V gene: TRBV4-1
D gene: NA
CDR3 protein: CASTGNGGTDTQYF

clone size: NA
J gene: TRBJ1-1
V gene: TRBV5-6
D gene: NA
CDR3 protein: CASSLPKTEAFF

clone size: NA
J gene: TRBJ1-1
V gene: TRBV6-5
D gene: NA
CDR3 protein: CASSYEGSITEAFF

clone size: NA
J gene: TRBJ2-7
V gene: TRBV25-1
D gene: NA
CDR3 protein: CASSDTGTYEQYF

clone size: NA
J gene: TRBJ1-4
V gene: TRBV3-1/TRBV3-2
D gene: NA
CDR3 protein: CASSQAPNSPVMFF

clone size: NA
J gene: TRBJ1-1
V gene: TRBV4-1
D gene: NA
CDR3 protein: CASSQEQGGTEAFF

clone size: NA
J gene: TRBJ1-2
V gene: TRBV5-4
D gene: NA
CDR3 protein: CASSLAGANYGYTF

clone size: once
J gene: TRBJ1-6
V gene: TRBV4-3
D gene: NA
CDR3 protein: CASSPRAGGNNSPLHF

clone size: NA
J gene: TRBJ1-5
V gene: TRBV3-1/TRBV3-2
D gene: TRBD1
CDR3 protein: CASSRVPGTGSHF

clone size: NA
J gene: TRBJ1-1
V gene: TRBV6-5
D gene: TRBD1
CDR3 protein: CASRGQGANTEAFF

clone size: NA
J gene: TRBJ2-1
V gene: TRBV7-8
D gene: TRBD2
CDR3 protein: CASSLRLAGGPYNEQFF

clone size: once
J gene: TRBJ1-1
V gene: TRBV6-1
D gene: NA
CDR3 protein: CASSEAAGNTEAFF

clone size: few
J gene: TRBJ1-5
V gene: TRBV7-2
D gene: TRBD1
CDR3 protein: CASSISGTGEYVQPQHF

clone size: once
J gene: TRBJ2-1
V gene: TRBV15
D gene: TRBD2
CDR3 protein: CATSRDRAGTSISEQFF

clone size: NA
J gene: TRBJ2-7
V gene: TRBV7-6
D gene: TRBD2
CDR3 protein: CASSLGGGLTYEQYF

clone size: NA
J gene: TRBJ1-2
V gene: TRBV6-2/TRBV6-3
D gene: NA
CDR3 protein: CASSYGQGRFTNYGYTF